The subject of this entry is one TCR beta chain. The antigen remains undetermined. Deep was the level at which the assay was run. Splitting of each subset's genomic DNA was done evenly across several immunoSEQ plates. Generated by immunoSEQ multiplex PCR, the TCRdb table keeps only in-frame clones and is missing some. This table holds approximately 2.4 million clones, approximately 96% found once. Researchers partitioned CD4+ cells into CD45RA+ naive and CD45RA-negative memory subsets. The data derive from a study of shared clonotypes between healthy human individuals. Study-level results: At large depth, rarefaction still showed sorted-subset sequencing to be incomplete.

Germline CDR1 ENHRY, CDR2 SYGVKD. Deletions cut 6 bases from V and 0 bases from J, with 9 bases between. The CDR3 is made up of 14 amino acids. Sequences were obtained from naive CD4+ T cells sorted from blood. Indicated subset: CD45RA+ positively selected. The chain couples TRBV10-3 to TRBJ2-1; D unresolved. The receptor comes from a man in his late teens or twenties in good health. CDR3 bases: TGTGCCATCAGGGCACAGAGCTCCTACAATGAGCAGTTCTTC. This gives the protein CAIRAQSSYNEQFF.